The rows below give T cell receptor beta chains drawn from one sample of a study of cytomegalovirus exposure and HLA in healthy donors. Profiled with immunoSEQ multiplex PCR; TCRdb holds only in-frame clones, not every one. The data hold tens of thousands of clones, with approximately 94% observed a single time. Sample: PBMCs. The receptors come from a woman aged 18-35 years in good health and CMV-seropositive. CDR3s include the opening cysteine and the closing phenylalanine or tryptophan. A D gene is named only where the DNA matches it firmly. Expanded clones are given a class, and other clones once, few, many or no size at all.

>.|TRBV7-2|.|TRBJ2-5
CASSLASVRETQYF
TGTGCCAGCAGCTTAGCCTCTGTGAGGGAGACCCAGTACTTC
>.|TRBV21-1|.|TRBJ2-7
CASSKEKGGRGDDEQYF
TGTGCCAGCAGCAAAGAGAAAGGAGGCAGGGGCGATGACGAGCAGTACTTC
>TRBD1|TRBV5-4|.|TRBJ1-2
CASSLNRGNYGYTF
TGTGCCAGCAGCTTGAACAGGGGTAACTATGGCTACACCTTC
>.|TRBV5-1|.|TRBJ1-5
CASRGGQDQPQHF
TGCGCCAGCAGGGGGGGGCAAGATCAGCCCCAGCATTTT
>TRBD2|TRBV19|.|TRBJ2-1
CASSIGEGYNEQFF
TGTGCCAGTAGTATCGGGGAGGGCTACAATGAGCAGTTCTTC
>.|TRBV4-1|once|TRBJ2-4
CASSQEAGWFQYF
TGCGCCAGCAGCCAAGAAGCAGGATGGTTCCAGTACTTC
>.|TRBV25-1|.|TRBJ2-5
CASSETGGGQETQYF
TGTGCCAGCAGTGAAACCGGCGGAGGCCAAGAGACCCAGTACTTC
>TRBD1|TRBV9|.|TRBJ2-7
CASSVGDRERYEQYF
TGTGCCAGCAGCGTAGGGGACAGGGAAAGATACGAGCAGTACTTC
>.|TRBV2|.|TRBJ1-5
CASSQGEQQPQHF
TGTGCCAGCTCACAGGGAGAGCAGCAGCCCCAGCATTTT
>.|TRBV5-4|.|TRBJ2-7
CASRADGSYEQYF
TGTGCCAGCAGAGCGGACGGGTCCTACGAGCAGTACTTC
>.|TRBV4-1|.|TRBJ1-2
CASSRGTGGDYGYTF
TGCGCCAGCAGCCGGGGGACTGGGGGTGACTATGGCTACACCTTC
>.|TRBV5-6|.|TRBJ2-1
CASSRTRSGLGRYNEQFF
TGTGCCAGCAGCCGAACCCGCTCAGGGTTAGGCAGATACAATGAGCAGTTCTTC
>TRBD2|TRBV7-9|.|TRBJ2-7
CASSSVGEGPHEQYF
TGTGCCAGCAGCTCCGTCGGGGAGGGGCCGCACGAGCAGTACTTC
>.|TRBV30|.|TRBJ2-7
CAWELEGTEQYF
TGTGCCTGGGAGCTTGAGGGAACCGAGCAGTACTTC